This T cell receptor beta chain was obtained from a study of T cells in Graves' hyperthyroidism and ophthalmopathy. This CDR3 is 14 amino acids long. The V end lost 3 bases, the J end lost 6 bases, and 14 bases lay between the germline ends. Germline V gene sequence: CDR1 LNHDA, CDR2 SQIVND (reference sequence). The study enrolled patients aged 18 to 65 with newly diagnosed hyperthyroidism of under 2 months' duration. Study-level points and caveats: Model output signaled ophthalmopathy a median 6.5 months ahead of onset.

A note on this clonotype: The antigen remains undetermined.

Amplified regions were TCR beta CDR3 sequences from RNA transcripts. With the HTBI primer set, the TCR CDR3 went through a first round of RT-PCR. TCRdb ran MiXCR on the multiplex PCR reads and lists one entry per CDR3 protein. The sample gives 700,000 to 850,000 distinct CDR3 sequences, about 35% of which show up once; roughly 30% is in the top ten. Source material: blood. This TCR came from a woman in her 40s with Graves' hyperthyroidism. The V and J genes are TRBV19 and TRBJ1-1, with D uncertain. The CDR3 protein is CASSMASVGAEAFF. CDR3 DNA sequence: TGTGCCAGTAGTATGGCGTCTGTCGGCGCTGAAGCTTTCTTT.